The rows below give T cell receptor beta chains drawn from one sample of a study of cytomegalovirus exposure and HLA in healthy donors. Sequencing was performed with immunoSEQ multiplex PCR; in TCRdb, only in-frame clones are kept and a portion is missing. The sample contains about 250,000 clones, roughly 87% of which appear only once. What was sequenced was PBMCs. The origin of the receptors is a man between 18 and 35 years old in good health and CMV-seropositive. CDR3s include the opening cysteine and the closing phenylalanine or tryptophan. The D gene is left open where the match is weak. For some rows the clone size is stated as once, few or many, or as a class when expanded; others skip it.

TRBD1	TRBV27	TRBJ2-7	.	CATKSSDRVHEQYF	TGTGCCACCAAGTCCTCCGACAGGGTCCACGAGCAGTACTTC
.	TRBV7-9	TRBJ1-1	few	CASSPGRMAEAFF	TGTGCCAGCAGCCCGGGACGGATGGCGGAGGCTTTCTTT
TRBD2	TRBV5-1	TRBJ2-1	.	CASSQGTSGTSNEQFF	TGCGCCAGCAGCCAAGGGACTAGCGGAACGAGCAATGAGCAGTTCTTC
.	TRBV11-2	TRBJ1-1	.	CASSLGQGFWAFF	TGTGCCAGCAGCTTAGGGCAGGGGTTTTGGGCTTTCTTT
.	TRBV19	TRBJ1-2	.	CASSILGANYGYTF	TGTGCCAGTAGTATCCTCGGAGCTAACTATGGCTACACCTTC
.	TRBV6-4	TRBJ2-1	.	CASSDATASSYNEQFF	TGTGCCAGCAGTGATGCGACAGCCAGCTCCTACAATGAGCAGTTCTTC
.	TRBV6-1	TRBJ1-3	.	CASSESPVRSGNTIYF	TGTGCCAGCAGTGAATCGCCGGTTCGCTCTGGAAACACCATATATTTT
.	TRBV20-1	TRBJ1-2	few	CSAKTYGYTF	TGCAGTGCTAAGACTTATGGCTACACCTTC
.	TRBV27	TRBJ2-7	once	CASSLMGETYEQYF	TGTGCCAGCAGTTTAATGGGTGAGACCTACGAGCAGTACTTC
.	TRBV30	TRBJ1-2	.	CAWSVRTTYGYTF	TGTGCCTGGAGTGTAAGGACGACCTATGGCTACACCTTC
.	TRBV27	TRBJ2-1	.	CASSITGTNPYNEQFF	TGTGCCAGCAGTATCACCGGGACGAATCCCTACAATGAGCAGTTCTTC
TRBD1	TRBV30	TRBJ2-7	.	CAWRDRTGSYEQYF	TGTGCCTGGAGAGATCGGACAGGGTCCTACGAGCAGTACTTC
TRBD2	TRBV28	TRBJ2-7	.	CASSLRLAGGEESSYEQYF	TGTGCCAGCAGTCTAAGACTAGCGGGAGGAGAGGAGAGCTCCTACGAGCAGTACTTC
TRBD2	TRBV7-9	TRBJ2-7	few	CASSLASGAGGSEQYF	TGTGCCAGCAGCTTAGCTTCGGGAGCGGGAGGCTCCGAGCAGTACTTC
.	TRBV7-4	TRBJ2-1	.	CASSLYTPARQLF	TGTGCCAGCAGCTTGTACACCCCCGCTCGGCAACTCTTC
.	TRBV6-1	TRBJ1-2	.	CASRGTVNYGYTF	TGTGCCAGCAGAGGCACAGTAAACTATGGCTACACCTTC
TRBD2	TRBV19	TRBJ2-1	.	CASSIAPPEAGGGYNEQFF	TGTGCCAGTAGTATAGCCCCCCCAGAAGCGGGAGGAGGATACAATGAGCAGTTCTTC
.	TRBV5-6	TRBJ2-7	.	CASSSGSEYEQYF	TGTGCCAGCAGCTCGGGATCGGAGTACGAGCAGTACTTC
TRBD2	TRBV4-2	TRBJ2-1	.	CASSVGLADYNEQFF	TGTGCCAGCAGCGTAGGACTAGCTGATTACAATGAGCAGTTCTTC
.	TRBV10-1	TRBJ2-7	few	CARKVFGTLSYEQYF	TGCGCCAGGAAAGTATTCGGGACATTATCTTACGAGCAGTACTTC